This entry concerns a single TCR beta chain. Its ends do not fully match the called genes, so a read error is possible. Seattle patient enrollment occurred during active infection, with longitudinal follow-up thereafter. Sequenced by immunoSEQ multiplex PCR; TCRdb stores in-frame clones only, minus some. Of under 200,000 clones in the sample, around 81% were seen once. This sample stems from a study of blood T cell repertoires in COVID-19. CDR1 and CDR2 from the germline V gene are MDHEN and SYDVKM. The CDR3 covers 15 residues. This clonotype originated in a man between 60 and 75 years old with COVID-19, enrolled during active disease. The sample was peripheral blood. This chain links TRBV28 with TRBJ2-1, with D perhaps matching TRBD2 (6 bases). The CDR3 region is CAGSFPGLLLNEQFF. Here the CDR3 DNA reads TGTGCCGGCAGTTTCCCGGGACTTTTGTTAAATGAGCAGTTCTTC.